This TCR beta chain was obtained from a study of regulatory T cells in long-lasting Graves disease. Points from the study as a whole: Comparison showed that persistent patients shared more public clonotypes (under 3,000) than new patients (approximately 870). When disease was persistent, TRBV28, TRBJ1-2 and TRBJ2-5 were the favored segments.

Between the trimmed V and J ends, which lost 1 base and 13 bases, there was a span of 20 bases. Germline V gene sequence: CDR1 SEHNR, CDR2 FQNEAQ (reference sequence). CDR3 size: 15 residues. Building of the TCR beta libraries involved iRepertoire HTBI primers and Arm-PCR of CDR3 regions. TCRdb re-analysed the multiplex PCR reads in MiXCR, keeping a single row per CDR3 protein. The sample lists 300,000 to 450,000 distinct CDR3 sequences; around a sixth were seen once. As to this clonotype: Its antigen is undetermined. A much larger clone lies a single base off, so this may be a read error.

Noted time point: newly diagnosed GD, antithyroid drugs for less than 3 months. With RNA extracted from PBMCs as input, the TCR library was made. The chain uses TRBV7-9 and TRBJ2-4; tentative D call: TRBD2 (6 bases). This TCR came from a female donor with Graves disease. Sequenced here: peripheral blood mononuclear cells (PBMCs), sampled at new diagnosis, from a patient treated with antithyroid drugs. CDR3 sequence (DNA): TGTGCCAGCAGCTTAGGTATTAGCGGCGACAATGAGCAGTACTTC. Protein: CASSLGISGDNEQYF.